These 9 T cell receptor beta chains were all obtained from the same sample, sequenced in a study of T cells expressing NK-cell markers. After re-calling the 5' RACE reads, TCRdb lists one entry per CDR3 protein, DNA absent. The table for this sample gives about 440,000 distinct CDR3 sequences. Sequences were obtained from blood T cells: a sorted CD56 or NKG2C T cell subset, CD4+ or CD8+ T cells, or bulk PBMC T cells (not recorded which). The receptors originated from a woman between 18 and 69 years old in good health.

The chain links TRBV15 to TRBJ1-4; TCRdb gives TRBD1 as the D gene, but with no DNA this cannot be confirmed. The CDR3 is 16 residues long. Per germline, CDR1 LNHNV and CDR2 YYDKDF (reference sequence). The CDR3 here is CATSRGTVATNEKLFF.

The chain uses TRBV20-1 and TRBJ1-1; TCRdb's assignment of TRBD1 cannot be checked, as there is no DNA. CDR3 length: 16 residues. The germline V gene has CDR1 DFQATT and CDR2 SNEGSKA (reference sequence). The CDR3 loop is CSAREPPRREGTEAFF.

V is TRBV7-9 and J is TRBJ1-5; TCRdb reports TRBD1, a call that lacks DNA to check it against. From germline, CDR1 is SEHNR and CDR2 FQNEAQ (reference sequence). The CDR3 sequence is 14 residues long. This CDR3 is CASSSTGGNQPQHF.

The chain is built from TRBV7-3 and TRBJ2-3; checking the TCRdb D call of TRBD1 is not possible without DNA. The CDR3 is 13 amino acids. Germline loops: CDR1 SGHTA, CDR2 FQGTGA. This CDR3 reads CASRPTGGDTQYF.

This chain uses TRBV3-1 with TRBJ1-2; the TCRdb D gene call, TRBD1, has no DNA to confirm it. Germline V gene lookup returns CDR1 LGHDT and CDR2 YNNKEL (reference sequence). The CDR3 has 15 residues. The CDR3 protein is CASSQTGTGGYGYTF.

CDR3 in amino acids: CASSISSGTADTQYF. The chain employs TRBV19 and TRBJ2-3; TCRdb calls TRBD2, which cannot be checked without DNA. The CDR3 spans 15 residues. Germline V CDR1 and CDR2: LNHDA, SQIVND (reference sequence).

V is TRBV15 and J is TRBJ1-4. CDR1 is LNHNV, CDR2 YYDKDF, per germline (reference sequence). The CDR3 has 12 amino acids. The chain's CDR3 is CATKQDREKLFF.

This chain connects TRBV10-1 to TRBJ2-2; no DNA is available, so the TRBD2 call from TCRdb remains unchecked. CDR1 and CDR2 from the germline V gene are WNHNN and SYGVQD (reference sequence). The CDR3 length is 17 residues. CDR3 protein: CASSGTSGDSNTGELFF.

The chain joins TRBV5-5 to TRBJ2-7; TCRdb's D gene call, TRBD1, goes unchecked for lack of DNA. The CDR3 has 13 amino acids. Germline CDR1 is SGHKS and CDR2 is YYEKEE (reference sequence). CDR3 loop: CASTAWGPNEQYF.